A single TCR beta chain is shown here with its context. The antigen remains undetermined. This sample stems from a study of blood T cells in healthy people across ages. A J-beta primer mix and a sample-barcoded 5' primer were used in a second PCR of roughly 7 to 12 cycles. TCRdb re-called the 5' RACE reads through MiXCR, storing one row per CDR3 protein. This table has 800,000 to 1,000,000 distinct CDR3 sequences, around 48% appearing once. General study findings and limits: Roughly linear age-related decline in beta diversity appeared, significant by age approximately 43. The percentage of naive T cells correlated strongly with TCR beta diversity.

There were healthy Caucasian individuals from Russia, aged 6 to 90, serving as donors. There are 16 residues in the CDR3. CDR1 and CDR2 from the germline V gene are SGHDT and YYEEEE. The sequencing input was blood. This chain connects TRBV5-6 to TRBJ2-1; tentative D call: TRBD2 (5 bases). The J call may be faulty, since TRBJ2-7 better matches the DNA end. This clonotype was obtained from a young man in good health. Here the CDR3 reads CASSEVTPSSYNEQYF. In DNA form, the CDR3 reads TGTGCCAGCAGCGAGGTTACTCCTAGCTCCTACAATGAGCAGTACTTC.